This entry lists 12 T cell receptor beta chains sequenced from one sample in a study of blood T cell repertoires in COVID-19. TCRdb's copy holds only in-frame clones and misses some; the assay was immunoSEQ multiplex PCR. The sample yields over 85,000 clones, less than 90% seen once. Sequenced input: peripheral blood. The source is a man aged 55 to 69 with acute or convalescent COVID-19.

This clone has a single count. This chain joins TRBV30 and TRBJ1-2, with TRBD1 identical over 7 bases. This CDR3 is built from 13 residues. Unmatched junction bases numbered 5, after V lost 3 bases and J lost 4 bases. CDR1 GTSNPN and CDR2 SVGIG come from the germline V gene (reference sequence). CDR3 DNA sequence: TGTGCCTGGAGAGACGGGACAGTCTATGGCTACACCTTC. Encoded protein: CAWRDGTVYGYTF.

This chain connects TRBV9 to TRBJ1-3, with 8 bases fitting TRBD1. Germline CDR1 reads SGDLS; CDR2 reads YYNGEE. V lost 0 bases and J lost 7; bases outside the gene matches: 6. This CDR3 contains 15 residues. The CDR3, as DNA: TGTGCCAGCAGCGTAGTCCCAGGGGGCGTTAACACCATATATTTT. This codes for CASSVVPGGVNTIYF. The full variable domain, in which reference TRBV9 and TRBJ1-3 provide the parts outside the CDR3, is DSGVTQTPKHLITATGQRVTLRCSPRSGDLSVYWYQQSLDQGLQFLIQYYNGEERAKGNILERFSAQQFPDLHSELNLSSLELGDSALYFCASSVVPGGVNTIYFGEGSWLTVV.

The J gene is TRBJ2-7, the V gene TRBV7-6; 7 nucleotides agree with TRBD2. The J segment lost 3 bases and the V segment lost 5 bases, leaving 7 bases of the junction unmatched. Germline V gene lookup returns CDR1 SGHVS and CDR2 FNYEAQ. This CDR3 spans 14 amino acids. DNA for the CDR3: TGTGCCAGCAGCCTGATTGGGGAGGGCTACGAGCAGTACTTC. Its translation is CASSLIGEGYEQYF.

The chain links TRBV6-6 to TRBJ1-6, with 8 bases that match TRBD1. The V and J ends lost 1 base and 3 bases, in that order; junction bases with no gene match: 2. CDR1 and CDR2 from the germline V gene are MNHNY and SVGAGI (reference sequence). The CDR3 totals 16 residues. In DNA form, the CDR3 reads TGTGCCAGCAGTTACTTCGGACAGGGCTATAATTCACCCCTCCACTTT. Its translation is CASSYFGQGYNSPLHF.

The chain combines TRBV27 with TRBJ1-2, with D possibly matching TRBD1 (5 bases). CDR3 length: 13 amino acids. Trimming cost V 5 bases and J 1 base, with 8 bases left between them. Germline V lookup: CDR1 MNHEY, CDR2 SMNVEV (reference sequence). The CDR3 bases are TGTGCCAGCAGTGCCGGGGGTAACTATGGCTACACCTTC. Translation gives CASSAGGNYGYTF.

This rearrangement joins TRBV7-6 to TRBJ1-1; D uncertain. Trimming cost V 0 bases and J 1 base, with 12 bases left between them. CDR1 is SGHVS, CDR2 FNYEAQ, per germline. The CDR3 sequence is 16 residues long. As DNA, the CDR3 is TGTGCCAGCAGCTTAGCGAGCGGCAGTCCGAACACTGAAGCTTTCTTT. It codes for CASSLASGSPNTEAFF.

The gene calls are TRBV19 and TRBJ2-5; 9 bases map to TRBD2. With 6 bases clipped from V and 4 bases from J, the junction kept 3 bases outside the gene matches. Germline assignment: CDR1 LNHDA and CDR2 SQIVND (reference sequence). The CDR3 loop spans 13 amino acids. CDR3 nucleotides: TGTGCCAGTAGAGCGGGAGGTCTAGAGACCCAGTACTTC. Its protein is CASRAGGLETQYF.

The gene calls are TRBV11-2 and TRBJ2-5; 11 bases are a match to TRBD2. This CDR3 has 17 residues. Germline CDR1 is SGHAT and CDR2 is FQNNGV. Unmatched junction bases numbered 5, after V lost 1 base and J lost 1 base. The CDR3 spells CASSLGASGGPQETQYF. In DNA, the CDR3 is TGTGCCAGCAGCTTAGGAGCTAGCGGGGGGCCCCAAGAGACCCAGTACTTC.

The gene calls are TRBV11-2 and TRBJ2-5; maybe TRBD2 (5 bases). The V end lost 5 bases, the J end lost 5 bases, and 18 bases lay between the germline ends. The CDR3 is 15 residues long. The germline gives CDR1 SGHAT, CDR2 FQNNGV. The CDR3 is CASSPGERPVETQYF. The CDR3 coding sequence is TGTGCCAGCAGCCCCGGGGAAAGGCCCGTGGAGACCCAGTACTTC. Using reference TRBV11-2 and TRBJ2-5 for the parts outside the CDR3, the full variable domain is EAGVAQSPRYKIIEKRQSVAFWCNPISGHATLYWYQQILGQGPKLLIQFQNNGVVDDSQLPKDRFSAERLKGVDSTLKIQPAKLEDSAVYLCASSPGERPVETQYFGPGTRLLVL.

This clone was recorded a few times. In the same sample, other DNA sequences code for this CDR3. This sequence joins TRBV5-1 and TRBJ2-5; tentatively, D is TRBD2 (6 bases). The V end lost 4 bases, the J end lost 5 bases, and 15 bases lay between the germline ends. There are 14 residues in the CDR3. Germline CDR1 reads SGHRS; CDR2 reads YFSETQ. The CDR3 sequence is CASSLSGVQETQYF. The CDR3 bases are TGCGCCAGCAGCCTATCGGGGGTCCAGGAGACCCAGTACTTC.

This chain joins TRBV28 and TRBJ2-1; D unclear. The CDR3 loop spans 14 amino acids. Germline CDR1 is MDHEN and CDR2 is SYDVKM. Deletions cut 2 bases from V and 4 bases from J, with 9 bases between. The CDR3, as DNA: TGTGCCAGCAGTTTAGTTCCCGTTTACAATGAGCAGTTCTTC. As protein: CASSLVPVYNEQFF.

This clone has only one observation. The J gene is TRBJ1-2, the V gene TRBV28; 7 bases match TRBD1. CDR3 length equals 16 residues. Germline CDR1 and CDR2: MDHEN and SYDVKM. Trimming cost V 4 bases and J 8 bases; bases outside gene matches: 16. CDR3 sequence (DNA): TGTGCCAGCAGTTCCGGGACAGAGGACGATCTCGGGGGCTACACCTTC. Translated: CASSSGTEDDLGGYTF.